The 26 T cell receptor beta chains given below trace back to one sample, sequenced in a study of T-cell memory formation after mild COVID-19. TCRdb used MiXCR to reprocess the 5' RACE reads, holding one entry per CDR3 protein. The repertoire consists of roughly 89,000 distinct CDR3 sequences, with less than 15% occurring once and the leading ten covering approximately 26%. Sequences were obtained from PBMCs or a T cell subset sorted from them (not recorded which). These receptors were collected from an adult woman who had mild COVID-19 (a few samples of this study predate the infection). Cell type and time point are not known.

The chain employs TRBV7-9 and TRBJ2-7; the D gene is possibly TRBD1 (5 bases). Deletions cut 0 bases from V and 1 base from J, with 10 bases between. Germline-derived CDR1 and CDR2 are SEHNR and FQNEAQ (reference sequence). CDR3 length equals 15 residues. CDR3 region: CASSLAVGQSYEQYF. The DNA for the CDR3 is TGTGCCAGCAGCTTAGCCGTGGGGCAGTCCTACGAGCAGTACTTC. Full variable domain (remainder filled in from reference TRBV7-9 and TRBJ2-7): DTGVSQNPRHKITKRGQNVTFRCDPISEHNRLYWYRQTLGQGPEFLTYFQNEAQLEKSRLLSDRFSAERPKGSFSTLEIQRTEQGDSAMYLCASSLAVGQSYEQYFGPGTRLTVT.

This clonotype was observed at least ten times. This chain links TRBV6-4 with TRBJ2-1; possible D gene TRBD1, 6 bases. CDR1 and CDR2 (germline): MRHNA, SNTAGT. V was cut by 2 bases and J by 5 bases, with 7 bases left in between. The CDR3 totals 13 residues. The CDR3 region is CASSDRDNNEQFF. CDR3 DNA sequence: TGTGCCAGCAGTGACCGGGACAACAATGAGCAGTTCTTC.

The chain uses TRBV2 and TRBJ1-2; D gene ambiguous. V was trimmed by 3 bases and J by 4 bases, leaving 9 bases between them. CDR3 length: 13 amino acids. CDR1 is SNHLY, CDR2 FYNNEI, per germline. The CDR3 sequence is CASSDRAIYGYTF. DNA of the CDR3: TGTGCCAGCAGTGACCGGGCGATCTATGGCTACACCTTC.

This clonotype came up many times. V gene TRBV7-2 combines with J gene TRBJ2-5, with 9 nucleotides matching TRBD2. This CDR3 comprises 15 residues. The junction had 9 bases not matched to a gene; V was cut back by 5 bases and J by 5 bases. The germline gives CDR1 SGHTA, CDR2 FQGNSA. CDR3 in amino acids: CASSRSGGTGETQYF. The CDR3 region has the DNA TGTGCCAGCAGCCGAAGCGGGGGGACCGGGGAGACCCAGTACTTC.

The rearrangement uses TRBV9 and TRBJ2-5; 9 bases fit TRBD2. The CDR3 covers 18 residues. J lost 5 bases, V lost 2 bases, and 16 bases had no gene match. Germline CDR1 is SGDLS and CDR2 is YYNGEE. As DNA, the CDR3 is TGTGCCAGCAGCGTCCCCGAGGCGGGAGGGCCTGGGGAGGAGACCCAGTACTTC. Its protein is CASSVPEAGGPGEETQYF.

The chain links TRBV30 to TRBJ2-7; D is tentatively TRBD1 or TRBD2 (6 bases each). With 0 bases removed from V and 2 bases from J, the gap between germline ends came to 23 bases. This CDR3 contains 18 residues. CDR1 is GTSNPN and CDR2 is SVGIG in the germline V gene (reference sequence). The CDR3 DNA sequence: TGTGCCTGGAGTGTATTGGCGGAGGGGGGTTTAAAGGCCTACGAGCAGTACTTC. Translating it yields CAWSVLAEGGLKAYEQYF.

This clonotype came up a few times. The chain joins TRBV10-3 to TRBJ2-1; D is uncertain. Germline V gives CDR1 ENHRY, CDR2 SYGVKD. This CDR3 has 14 residues. V lost 0 bases and J lost 4, with 7 bases in between. In DNA form, the CDR3 reads TGTGCCATCAGTGAGTCGGACGGATACAATGAGCAGTTCTTC. Residues: CAISESDGYNEQFF.

CDR3 nucleotides: TGTGCCAGCAGCCCTTCTCGAGACACAGATACGCAGTATTTT. Its protein product is CASSPSRDTDTQYF. The V call is TRBV3-1, the J call TRBJ2-3, with unresolved D. V lost 4 bases, J lost 2 bases, and 10 bases lay in between. Per the germline V gene, CDR1 is LGHDT and CDR2 is YNNKEL (reference sequence). The CDR3 is 14 amino acids.

There are a few counts of this clonotype. The chain has TRBV20-1 and TRBJ1-1; TRBD1 matches at 8 bases. Germline V gene lookup returns CDR1 DFQATT and CDR2 SNEGSKA (reference sequence). The V gene end was trimmed by 3 bases and the J gene end by 3 bases; junction bases not matched to a gene: 9. The CDR3 has 15 residues. The CDR3 DNA reads TGCAGTGCTAGGACGGAGACAGGGGCTGACACTGAAGCTTTCTTT. Amino acids: CSARTETGADTEAFF.

This clonotype was seen more than once but under ten times. The chain couples TRBV5-1 to TRBJ1-1; D gene unclear. Germline CDR1 is SGHRS and CDR2 is YFSETQ. There are 16 residues in the CDR3. Trimming cost V 4 bases and J 1 base, with 17 bases left between them. In DNA form, the CDR3 reads TGCGCCAGCAGCCCGGTTATGGCAGCCCCGAACACTGAAGCTTTCTTT. Protein product: CASSPVMAAPNTEAFF.

This chain uses TRBV6-5 with TRBJ1-5; possible D gene TRBD1, 6 bases. In germline, CDR1 is MNHEY, CDR2 SVGAGI. This CDR3 comprises 13 residues. The V gene lost 8 bases and the J gene lost 8 bases, with 16 bases spanning the gap. The CDR3 DNA reads TGTGCCAGCGGTGAGGGGGATTTAAAGCCCCAGCATTTT. Translated, it gives CASGEGDLKPQHF.

The chain joins TRBV5-1 to TRBJ2-1; 10 bases align to TRBD2. The CDR3 is made up of 18 amino acids. Germline V CDR1 and CDR2: SGHRS, YFSETQ. Trimming took 3 bases from V and 2 from J; bases not matched to a gene: 11. CDR3 bases: TGCGCCAGCAGCTGGGCCGGGACTAGCGAGTTCCCCTACAATGAGCAGTTCTTC. Protein: CASSWAGTSEFPYNEQFF.

This sequence joins TRBV11-2 and TRBJ2-3; the match to TRBD2 covers 8 bases. The CDR3 has 17 amino acids. Trimming cost V 5 bases and J 3 bases; bases outside gene matches: 13. CDR1 is SGHAT and CDR2 is FQNNGV in the germline V gene. CDR3 coding DNA: TGTGCCAGCAGCCCCCATCCTGCGGGGGGCGAGACAGATACGCAGTATTTT. This translates into CASSPHPAGGETDTQYF. The full variable domain, rest sourced from reference TRBV11-2 and TRBJ2-3, is EAGVAQSPRYKIIEKRQSVAFWCNPISGHATLYWYQQILGQGPKLLIQFQNNGVVDDSQLPKDRFSAERLKGVDSTLKIQPAKLEDSAVYLCASSPHPAGGETDTQYFGPGTRLTVL.

The genes are TRBV12-3 or TRBV12-4 and TRBJ2-7; D possibly matches TRBD1 or TRBD2 (5 bases each). The CDR3 has 13 amino acids. V dropped 0 bases and J dropped 6 bases, with 9 bases sitting between them. The CDR3 loop is CASSLAQGPEQYF. The CDR3 DNA sequence: TGTGCCAGCAGTTTAGCGCAGGGACCCGAGCAGTACTTC.

This clonotype was seen a few times. The rearrangement links TRBV3-1 to TRBJ2-5, with 7 bases identical to TRBD1. CDR1 LGHDT and CDR2 YNNKEL come from the germline V gene (reference sequence). The V segment lost 3 bases and the J segment 0 bases; nucleotides outside the gene matches: 4. The CDR3 length is 15 residues. The CDR3 loop reads CASSQNTGDQETQYF. Written as DNA, the CDR3 is TGTGCCAGCAGCCAGAACACAGGGGACCAAGAGACCCAGTACTTC.

This clonotype was detected a few times. The genes are TRBV5-1 and TRBJ1-2; tentative D call: TRBD1 (5 bases). Germline CDR1 is SGHRS and CDR2 is YFSETQ. Deletions cut 4 bases from V and 2 bases from J, with 15 bases between. The CDR3 has 15 residues. As DNA, the CDR3 is TGCGCCAGCAGCGAAGGGGACGGAATAAACTATGGCTACACCTTC. Its translation is CASSEGDGINYGYTF. The full variable domain, rest sourced from reference TRBV5-1 and TRBJ1-2, is KAGVTQTPRYLIKTRGQQVTLSCSPISGHRSVSWYQQTPGQGLQFLFEYFSETQRNKGNFPGRFSGRQFSNSRSEMNVSTLELGDSALYLCASSEGDGINYGYTFGSGTRLTVV.

V gene TRBV29-1 combines with J gene TRBJ2-5; TRBD2 aligns across 9 bases. J gave up 2 bases and V 0 bases, and 10 bases lay outside the gene matches. The CDR3 runs to 17 residues. Germline CDR1 is SQVTM and CDR2 is ANQGSEA. The CDR3 spells CSVEDLSSGALQETQYF. CDR3 sequence (DNA): TGCAGCGTTGAAGATCTTTCTAGCGGGGCCTTACAAGAGACCCAGTACTTC.

The V gene is TRBV12-3 or TRBV12-4, the J gene TRBJ1-2; 7 nucleotides line up with TRBD1. The CDR3 spans 14 residues. The junction had 9 bases not matched to a gene; V was cut back by 6 bases and J by 5 bases. This chain's CDR3 is CASSISGQVYGYTF. DNA for the CDR3: TGTGCCAGCAGCATAAGTGGACAGGTATATGGCTACACCTTC.

This clonotype was detected only a few times. The V gene is TRBV5-6, the J gene TRBJ1-1; no definite D call. Trimming stripped 3 bases from V and 5 bases from J, with 5 bases between. The CDR3 covers 11 residues. From germline, CDR1 is SGHDT and CDR2 YYEEEE. The CDR3 DNA sequence: TGTGCCAGCAGCTGGGATACTGAAGCTTTCTTT. Translating it yields CASSWDTEAFF.

The chain links TRBV2 to TRBJ2-7, with 9 nucleotides matching TRBD1. This CDR3 contains 14 residues. Germline loops: CDR1 SNHLY, CDR2 FYNNEI. V shed 8 bases and J 4 bases; nucleotides not matched to a gene: 9. The CDR3 loop is CASLFWDRAYEQYF. The CDR3 DNA reads TGTGCCAGCTTATTTTGGGACAGGGCGTACGAGCAGTACTTC. The whole variable domain, filled in from reference TRBV2 and TRBJ2-7, reads EPEVTQTPSHQVTQMGQEVILRCVPISNHLYFYWYRQILGQKVEFLVSFYNNEISEKSEIFDDQFSVERPDGSNFTLKIRSTKLEDSAMYFCASLFWDRAYEQYFGPGTRLTVT.

The V and J genes are TRBV27 and TRBJ2-2; D unclear. The CDR3 is 13 residues long. V was shortened by 1 base and J by 2 bases, with 2 bases between the two germline ends. The germline V gene has CDR1 MNHEY and CDR2 SMNVEV (reference sequence). CDR3 sequence reads: CASSLYNTGELFF. CDR3 nucleotides: TGTGCCAGCAGTTTATATAACACCGGGGAGCTGTTTTTT.

In its sample, this clonotype was seen a few times. The V and J genes are TRBV19 and TRBJ1-5, with 12 bases matching TRBD1. The CDR3 sequence is 15 residues long. Germline assignment: CDR1 LNHDA and CDR2 SQIVND (reference sequence). After removal of 7 bases from V and 3 bases from J, the junction contained 4 bases not matched to a gene. CDR3 nucleotide sequence: TGTGCCAGTACCCCGGGACAGGGGGCCAATCAGCCCCAGCATTTT. Translation: CASTPGQGANQPQHF.

V is TRBV5-4 and J is TRBJ2-3; D remains unclear. There are 16 residues in the CDR3. Germline V lookup: CDR1 SGHNT, CDR2 YYREEE (reference sequence). V was shortened by 0 bases and J by 2 bases, with 13 bases between the two germline ends. The CDR3, as DNA: TGTGCCAGCAGCTTGGGGCGGTCTCTTAACACAGATACGCAGTATTTT. Its protein is CASSLGRSLNTDTQYF.

V gene TRBV4-2 combines with J gene TRBJ2-7, with 9 bases fitting TRBD1. V dropped 0 bases and J dropped 3; count of bases not matched to a gene: 6. The CDR3 runs to 16 residues. Per germline, CDR1 LGHNA and CDR2 YNFKEQ. The CDR3 bases are TGTGCCAGCAGCCAAGATCTGGGGACAGGGATCTACGAGCAGTACTTC. This translates into CASSQDLGTGIYEQYF.

The rearrangement joins TRBV7-9 to TRBJ1-3; tentatively, D is TRBD1 (6 bases). CDR1 and CDR2 (germline): SEHNR, FQNEAQ (reference sequence). CDR3 size: 14 residues. Trimming stripped 0 bases from V and 7 bases from J, with 10 bases between. CDR3 loop: CASSLAGGVNTIYF. For the CDR3, the DNA is TGTGCCAGCAGCTTAGCAGGGGGAGTTAACACCATATATTTT. The whole variable domain, filled in from reference TRBV7-9 and TRBJ1-3, reads DTGVSQNPRHKITKRGQNVTFRCDPISEHNRLYWYRQTLGQGPEFLTYFQNEAQLEKSRLLSDRFSAERPKGSFSTLEIQRTEQGDSAMYLCASSLAGGVNTIYFGEGSWLTVV.

The chain couples TRBV3-1 to TRBJ1-2; D not certain. The CDR3 runs 13 residues. Looked up from germline, CDR1 is LGHDT and CDR2 is YNNKEL (reference sequence). V gave up 4 bases and J gave up 8 bases, with 14 bases separating them. The CDR3 region is CASSPWDRWGYTF. The DNA of the CDR3 is TGTGCCAGCAGCCCGTGGGATCGTTGGGGCTACACCTTC.